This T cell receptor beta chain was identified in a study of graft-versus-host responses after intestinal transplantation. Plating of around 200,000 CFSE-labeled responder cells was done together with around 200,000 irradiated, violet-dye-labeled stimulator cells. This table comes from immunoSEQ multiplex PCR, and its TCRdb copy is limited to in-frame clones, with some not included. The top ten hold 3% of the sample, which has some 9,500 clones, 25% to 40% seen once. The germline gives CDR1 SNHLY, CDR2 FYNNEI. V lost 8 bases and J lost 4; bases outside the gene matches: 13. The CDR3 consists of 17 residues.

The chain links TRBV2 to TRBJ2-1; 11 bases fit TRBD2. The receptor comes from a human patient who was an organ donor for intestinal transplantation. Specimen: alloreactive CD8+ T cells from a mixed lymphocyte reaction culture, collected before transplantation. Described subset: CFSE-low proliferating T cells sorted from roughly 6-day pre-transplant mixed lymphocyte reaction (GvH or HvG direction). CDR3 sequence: CASSGVSGGADYNEQFF. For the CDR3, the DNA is TGTGCCAGCTCAGGGGTTAGCGGGGGGGCCGATTACAATGAGCAGTTCTTC.